The next 23 T cell receptor beta chains were all read from a single sample in a study of T cells in Graves' hyperthyroidism and ophthalmopathy. The investigators amplified TCR beta CDR3 regions from RNA transcripts. Using the HTBI primer set, a first-round RT-PCR was run on the TCR CDR3. TCRdb ran MiXCR on the multiplex PCR reads and lists one entry per CDR3 protein. This table has about 640,000 distinct CDR3 sequences, more than 20% appearing once. The sequenced material came from blood. All receptors derive from a young man with Graves' ophthalmopathy.

The V call is TRBV29-1, the J call TRBJ2-2; D uncertain. CDR1 and CDR2 (germline): SQVTM, ANQGSEA. The ends were cut back, 0 bases at V and 0 bases at J, with 5 bases in the middle. CDR3 length: 14 amino acids. The CDR3, as DNA: TGCAGCGTTGAAGAACAGACGAACACCGGGGAGCTGTTTTTT. Its translation: CSVEEQTNTGELFF.

The chain is built from TRBV20-1 and TRBJ2-5; D is perhaps TRBD1 (5 bases). The germline gives CDR1 DFQATT, CDR2 SNEGSKA (reference sequence). V lost 0 bases to trimming and J lost 2 bases, with 19 bases between them. CDR3 length equals 17 residues. CDR3 residues: CSARDLRGQGRQETQYF. The CDR3 DNA is TGCAGTGCTAGAGATCTACGTGGGCAGGGTCGGCAAGAGACCCAGTACTTC.

This clonotype was detected a few times. The chain links TRBV30 to TRBJ2-1; possibly TRBD2 for D (5 bases). Germline V gene sequence: CDR1 GTSNPN, CDR2 SVGIG (reference sequence). The ends were cut back, 6 bases at V and 0 bases at J, with 12 bases in the middle. This CDR3 contains 14 residues. For the CDR3, the DNA is TGTGCCTGCCGGACGGGGAGCTCCTACAATGAGCAGTTCTTC. It yields the protein CACRTGSSYNEQFF.

This rearrangement joins TRBV20-1 to TRBJ2-7, with D perhaps given as TRBD1 or TRBD2 (5 bases each). Germline V gene sequence: CDR1 DFQATT, CDR2 SNEGSKA (reference sequence). V lost 3 bases and J 9 bases, leaving 15 bases between the germline ends. The CDR3 is made up of 12 amino acids. The CDR3 region is CSASLAPGTQYF. DNA for the CDR3: TGCAGTGCTAGCCTTGCCCCGGGGACGCAGTACTTC.

A few counts support this clonotype. The chain joins TRBV5-5 to TRBJ2-1, with 15 bases fitting TRBD2. Germline values: CDR1 SGHKS, CDR2 YYEKEE (reference sequence). This CDR3 has 19 amino acids. V trimming: 4 bases; J trimming: 2 bases; junction bases outside the gene matches: 10. The CDR3 spells CASSRAGTSGRLTYNEQFF. Written as DNA, the CDR3 is TGTGCCAGCAGCCGCGCGGGGACTAGCGGGAGGTTGACCTACAATGAGCAGTTCTTC.

This clonotype was counted ten times or more. The chain carries TRBV4-1 and TRBJ2-3; 7 positions match TRBD2. Germline V gene data show CDR1 as MGHRA and CDR2 as YSYEKL. The CDR3 is made up of 19 amino acids. The ends lost 3 bases at V and 3 bases at J; junction bases unmatched: 18. This CDR3 reads CASSHPRGEGSDTTDTQYF. The CDR3 coding sequence is TGCGCCAGCAGCCACCCAAGAGGGGAGGGTTCGGACACAACAGATACGCAGTATTTT.

This chain uses TRBV24-1 with TRBJ2-5; D is undetermined. In germline, CDR1 is KGHDR, CDR2 SFDVKD. V was cut by 9 bases and J by 5 bases, with 6 bases left in between. This CDR3 spans 10 amino acids. This chain's CDR3 is CATVWETQYF. The CDR3 nucleotides are TGTGCCACCGTCTGGGAGACCCAGTACTTC.

The chain couples TRBV24-1 to TRBJ2-7; TRBD1 aligns across 9 bases. The J segment lost 5 bases and the V segment lost 2 bases, leaving 3 bases of the junction unmatched. Germline lookup yields CDR1 KGHDR and CDR2 SFDVKD. The CDR3 length is 14 residues. CDR3 DNA: TGTGCCACCAGTGATTCCGGGACAGGGAACGAGCAGTACTTC. Translating gives CATSDSGTGNEQYF.

The V call is TRBV19, the J call TRBJ2-1, with TRBD2 matching over 7 bases. This CDR3 has 14 amino acids. Germline CDR1 LNHDA, CDR2 SQIVND (reference sequence). J gave up 5 bases and V 2 bases, and 3 bases lay outside the gene matches. The CDR3 sequence is CASSISGINNEQFF. The DNA for the CDR3 is TGTGCCAGTAGTATAAGCGGGATCAACAATGAGCAGTTCTTC. Complete variable domain (other parts from reference TRBV19 and TRBJ2-1): DGGITQSPKYLFRKEGQNVTLSCEQNLNHDAMYWYRQDPGQGLRLIYYSQIVNDFQKGDIAEGYSVSREKKESFPLTVTSAQKNPTAFYLCASSISGINNEQFFGPGTRLTVL.

CDR3 nucleotide sequence: TGTGCCAGCACTCTATCCCGCACAGGGGCCTCAGGAGATACGCAGTATTTT. Protein product: CASTLSRTGASGDTQYF. This chain connects TRBV6-2 or TRBV6-3 to TRBJ2-3, with 7 bases matching TRBD1. Per the germline V gene, CDR1 is MNHEY and CDR2 is SVGEGT. The CDR3 is 17 residues long. The ends lost 7 bases at V and 5 bases at J; junction bases unmatched: 18.

The V call is TRBV4-3, the J call TRBJ2-2; 11 positions match TRBD2. This CDR3 comprises 20 residues. After removal of 1 base from V and 4 bases from J, the junction contained 14 bases not matched to a gene. Germline V lookup: CDR1 LGHNA, CDR2 YSLEER. CDR3 nucleotide sequence: TGCGCCAGCAGCCAAGGGGACAGACTACTAGCGGGAGTAGTCACCGGGGAGCTGTTTTTT. Translation: CASSQGDRLLAGVVTGELFF.

This clonotype was recorded many times. The gene calls are TRBV6-2 or TRBV6-3 and TRBJ2-7; 11 positions agree with TRBD2. Germline CDR1 is MNHEY and CDR2 is SVGEGT. J was trimmed by 3 bases and V by 6 bases; bases with no gene match: 4. This CDR3 comprises 14 residues. The CDR3 is CASRPLAGGYEQYF. The CDR3 coding sequence is TGTGCCAGCAGACCTCTAGCGGGAGGCTACGAGCAGTACTTC.

The rearrangement joins TRBV7-9 to TRBJ2-1, with D perhaps matching TRBD1 (6 bases). V was pared by 5 bases and J by 9 bases, with 11 bases between. The CDR3 runs to 12 residues. Germline V gives CDR1 SEHNR, CDR2 FQNEAQ (reference sequence). In DNA, the CDR3 is TGTGCCAGCAGCCGCGGACAGACTGAGCAGTTCTTC. As protein: CASSRGQTEQFF.

The chain carries TRBV6-1 and TRBJ2-1; the match to TRBD2 covers 12 bases. The CDR3 consists of 16 residues. From germline, CDR1 is MNHNS and CDR2 SASEGT. V was clipped by 8 bases and J by 7 bases; unmatched bases: 12. The CDR3 sequence: CASYEPGLAGSNEQFF. In nucleotides, the CDR3 is TGTGCCAGCTATGAGCCGGGACTAGCGGGTAGTAATGAGCAGTTCTTC.

This clonotype came up many times. This chain links TRBV12-3 or TRBV12-4 with TRBJ1-5; D unclear. The CDR3 is 18 amino acids. The germline V and J ends were trimmed by 3 bases and 0 bases, with 18 bases remaining between them. Here the CDR3 DNA reads TGTGCCAGCAGTTTGACCAGATACGCCCTTTATAGCAATCAGCCCCAGCATTTT. Translation: CASSLTRYALYSNQPQHF.

This clonotype was observed many times. The chain joins TRBV5-1 to TRBJ2-3; 14 bases fit TRBD2. The germline V gene encodes CDR1 SGHRS and CDR2 YFSETQ. V shed 4 bases, J shed 3 bases, and the junction held 4 bases outside the gene matches. The CDR3 spans 16 residues. The CDR3 loop reads CASSIGTSGRTDTQYF. The DNA for the CDR3 is TGCGCCAGCAGCATAGGGACTAGCGGGAGAACAGATACGCAGTATTTT.

This clonotype is a singleton in its sample. CDR3 coding DNA: TGTGCCAGCAGGATTACCGGGACAGGAAACGACGAGCAGTACTTC. Amino acid sequence: CASRITGTGNDEQYF. This chain joins TRBV6-2 or TRBV6-3 and TRBJ2-7; TRBD1 matches at 8 bases. The CDR3 loop spans 15 amino acids. Germline-derived CDR1 and CDR2 are MNHEY and SVGEGT. Trimming at V came to 6 bases and at J to 5 bases, leaving 12 bases not matched to a gene.

This clonotype was counted ten times or more. The V call is TRBV30, the J call TRBJ1-2, with a possible D match to TRBD1 (6 bases). Germline CDR1 GTSNPN, CDR2 SVGIG (reference sequence). The CDR3 spans 17 residues. The V end lost 1 base, the J end lost 1 base, and 19 bases lay between the germline ends. The CDR3 coding sequence is TGTGCCTGGAGTGCCCCCGACAGGAGGGGATTTAACTATGGCTACACCTTC. Protein: CAWSAPDRRGFNYGYTF.

This clonotype was found a few times. The chain recombines TRBV7-9 with TRBJ2-5, with 7 bases lining up with TRBD1. With V trimmed by 2 bases and J by 7 bases, 16 bases remained unmatched. The CDR3 sequence is 17 residues long. Germline V gene data show CDR1 as SEHNR and CDR2 as FQNEAQ (reference sequence). The CDR3: CASSLWSSGQSKGTQYF. CDR3 nucleotides: TGTGCCAGCAGCTTATGGTCCTCGGGACAGTCCAAGGGGACCCAGTACTTC.

V and J are TRBV10-1 and TRBJ2-2; 7 positions match TRBD2. This CDR3 spans 14 amino acids. Unmatched junction bases numbered 6, after V lost 8 bases and J lost 3 bases. Looked up from germline, CDR1 is WNHNN and CDR2 is SYGVQD (reference sequence). The CDR3 here is CASGGEGDTGELFF. The DNA for the CDR3 is TGCGCCAGCGGGGGGGAAGGGGACACCGGGGAGCTGTTTTTT.

This clonotype was seen many times. V is TRBV11-2 and J is TRBJ2-7; tentatively, D is TRBD1 or TRBD2 (6 bases each). The V end was cut by 2 bases, the J end by 6 bases, with 14 bases between. The length of the CDR3 is 14 residues. Germline V CDR1 and CDR2: SGHAT, FQNNGV. The CDR3 loop is CASSLTIGGGEQYF. The CDR3 DNA sequence: TGTGCCAGCAGCTTAACCATCGGGGGCGGCGAGCAGTACTTC.

This clonotype was detected ten times or more. This chain joins TRBV12-5 and TRBJ1-1; D call uncertain. Germline CDR1 reads LGHNT; CDR2 reads FRNRAP. This CDR3 comprises 13 residues. The V end was cut by 5 bases, the J end by 6 bases, with 13 bases between. The CDR3 DNA reads TGTGCTAGTGGTCCCCCCGACGGCCCTGAAGCTTTCTTT. Translating gives CASGPPDGPEAFF.

In regard to this clonotype: This may arise from a read error, as a much more abundant clone is one base away. The chain is built from TRBV6-2 or TRBV6-3 and TRBJ2-1; a possible D gene is TRBD1 (6 bases). The length of the CDR3 is 15 residues. Looked up from germline, CDR1 is MNHEY and CDR2 is SVGEGT. The CDR3 bases are TGTGCCAGCACCCCCAGGGTACAGGGCGGCAATAAGCAGTTCTTC. Its protein product is CASTPRVQGGNKQFF.